A single sample is the source of the 26 T cell receptor beta chains below, sequenced in a study of blood T cell repertoires in COVID-19. The repertoire was sequenced with immunoSEQ multiplex PCR; TCRdb's copy has only in-frame clones and lacks some. The table shows about 120,000 clones, with roughly four fifths occurring only once. The specimen was peripheral blood. These receptor sequences come from a man aged 65-85 years with active or convalescent COVID-19.

This rearrangement joins TRBV7-8 to TRBJ2-7, with 9 bases that match TRBD1. The CDR3 length is 15 residues. Germline-derived CDR1 and CDR2 are SGHVS and FQNEAQ. After removal of 1 base from V and 4 bases from J, the junction contained 5 bases not matched to a gene. CDR3: CASSLEQGARYEQYF. The CDR3 coding sequence is TGTGCCAGCAGCTTAGAACAGGGGGCGCGGTACGAGCAGTACTTC.

The V and J genes are TRBV2 and TRBJ2-7, with D possibly TRBD2 on 5 matching bases. The CDR3 loop spans 12 amino acids. V lost 7 bases and J 3 bases, leaving 10 bases between the germline ends. The germline CDR1 and CDR2 sequences are SNHLY and FYNNEI. Here the CDR3 reads CASKGDHYEQYF. The CDR3 region has the DNA TGTGCCAGCAAGGGAGACCACTACGAGCAGTACTTC.

The gene calls are TRBV15 and TRBJ1-1; the D gene is possibly TRBD1 (5 bases). Per the germline V gene, CDR1 is LNHNV and CDR2 is YYDKDF (reference sequence). This CDR3 region has 16 residues. V shed 3 bases and J shed 4 bases, with 18 bases lying between them. In DNA form, the CDR3 reads TGTGCCACCAGCAGGGGCTCCGGACATCCGGCCACTGAAGCTTTCTTT. Translating it yields CATSRGSGHPATEAFF.

This chain connects TRBV9 to TRBJ2-3, with D possibly matching TRBD1 (6 bases). The V gene's germline CDR1 is SGDLS and CDR2 YYNGEE. V lost 3 bases and J 1 base, leaving 12 bases between the germline ends. The CDR3 contains 15 residues. Here the CDR3 DNA reads TGTGCCAGCAGCGCAACAGGGTTTGGCACAGATACGCAGTATTTT. Translating it yields CASSATGFGTDTQYF.

This sequence joins TRBV9 and TRBJ2-1, with D hard to call. This CDR3 is built from 11 residues. Trimming took 3 bases from V and 9 from J, leaving 7 bases between them. The germline CDR1 and CDR2 sequences are SGDLS and YYNGEE. Written as DNA, the CDR3 is TGTGCCAGCAGCGGAGAAAGTGAGCAGTTCTTC. Translating gives CASSGESEQFF.

This chain uses TRBV7-2 with TRBJ2-1, with 8 nucleotides matching TRBD2. V dropped 3 bases and J dropped 4; count of bases not matched to a gene: 8. The CDR3 runs 16 residues. Germline lookup yields CDR1 SGHTA and CDR2 FQGNSA. CDR3 region: CASSLSGLAVYNEQFF. DNA of the CDR3: TGTGCCAGCAGCTTGTCAGGACTAGCAGTATACAATGAGCAGTTCTTC.

The rearrangement joins TRBV6-5 to TRBJ1-1, with TRBD1 as a possible D gene (5 bases). V gave up 5 bases and J gave up 0 bases, with 10 bases separating them. Germline values: CDR1 MNHEY, CDR2 SVGAGI. The CDR3 extends over 14 amino acids. In DNA form, the CDR3 reads TGTGCCAGCAGTCCCCGGGGGGTGAACACTGAAGCTTTCTTT. It yields the protein CASSPRGVNTEAFF.

The rearrangement links TRBV6-5 to TRBJ2-7; 8 bases are a match to TRBD2. Germline lookup yields CDR1 MNHEY and CDR2 SVGAGI. The trim removed 8 bases at V and 1 base at J, leaving 10 bases unmatched. The CDR3 runs 15 residues. The CDR3 coding sequence is TGTGCCAGCGGAACAACTAGCGGAAATTCCTACGAGCAGTACTTC. It encodes CASGTTSGNSYEQYF.

The rearrangement links TRBV6-5 to TRBJ2-3, with no clear D. V shed 7 bases and J shed 4 bases, with 18 bases lying between them. CDR1 is MNHEY, CDR2 SVGAGI, per germline. The CDR3 spans 15 residues. CDR3 DNA sequence: TGTGCCAGCAATCCCCGAATAAGAAGCTCAGATACGCAGTATTTT. Its protein is CASNPRIRSSDTQYF.

The rearrangement links TRBV6-5 to TRBJ1-2; maybe TRBD1 (6 bases). Germline V gives CDR1 MNHEY, CDR2 SVGAGI. The V end lost 6 bases, the J end lost 4 bases, and 12 bases lay between the germline ends. The CDR3 is made up of 13 amino acids. The CDR3 nucleotides are TGTGCCAGCAGGGAGACAGGAGCCTATGGCTACACCTTC. Translated, it gives CASRETGAYGYTF.

The V call is TRBV7-8, the J call TRBJ2-2, with unresolved D. V lost 5 bases to trimming and J lost 0 bases, with 7 bases between them. CDR3 size: 14 residues. CDR1 and CDR2 (germline): SGHVS, FQNEAQ. As DNA, the CDR3 is TGTGCCAGCAGCCGATCGGCGAACACCGGGGAGCTGTTTTTT. Protein sequence: CASSRSANTGELFF. The full variable domain, rest sourced from reference TRBV7-8 and TRBJ2-2, is GAGVSQSPRYKVAKRGQDVALRCDPISGHVSLFWYQQALGQGPEFLTYFQNEAQLDKSGLPSDRFFAERPEGSVSTLKIQRTQQEDSAVYLCASSRSANTGELFFGEGSRLTVL.

CDR3 residues: CAISKPTSTDTQYF. The CDR3 DNA follows: TGTGCCATCAGTAAACCCACTAGCACAGATACGCAGTATTTT. The chain employs TRBV10-3 and TRBJ2-3; no firm D call. The germline V gene encodes CDR1 ENHRY and CDR2 SYGVKD. The V end lost 5 bases, the J end lost 0 bases, and 9 bases lay between the germline ends. The CDR3 length is 14 residues.

This clone was seen many times. This chain connects TRBV4-1 to TRBJ2-7; TRBD2 agrees at 11 bases. Per germline, CDR1 MGHRA and CDR2 YSYEKL. The V and J ends lost 4 bases and 4 bases, in that order; junction bases with no gene match: 12. The CDR3 contains 17 residues. CDR3 region: CASSPRSGGAGFYEQYF. The CDR3 coding sequence is TGCGCCAGCAGCCCCCGTAGCGGGGGGGCCGGGTTTTACGAGCAGTACTTC.

The chain is built from TRBV12-3 or TRBV12-4 and TRBJ1-2; D is possibly TRBD1 (5 bases). The CDR3 spans 13 residues. V lost 7 bases, J lost 3 bases, and 12 bases lay in between. The CDR3 is CASTLGGDYGYTF. The DNA for the CDR3 is TGTGCCAGCACTCTGGGGGGTGACTATGGCTACACCTTC.

The chain joins TRBV9 to TRBJ2-7; 10 nucleotides align to TRBD2. J gave up 0 bases and V 4 bases, and 13 bases lay outside the gene matches. This CDR3 has 18 amino acids. Per the germline V gene, CDR1 is SGDLS and CDR2 is YYNGEE. This CDR3 reads CASSPREGSGRSSYEQYF. CDR3 DNA sequence: TGTGCCAGCAGCCCCCGGGAGGGTAGCGGGAGGAGCTCCTACGAGCAGTACTTC.

The chain recombines TRBV4-3 with TRBJ2-1, with 10 bases identical to TRBD2. J gave up 7 bases and V 0 bases, and 12 bases lay outside the gene matches. CDR1 and CDR2 from the germline V gene are LGHNA and YSLEER. This CDR3 has 18 amino acids. The DNA of the CDR3 is TGCGCCAGCAGCCAAGAGGGGGCTAGCGGGGGACCGAGAAATGAGCAGTTCTTC. Protein product: CASSQEGASGGPRNEQFF.

The V and J genes are TRBV4-1 and TRBJ2-1; TRBD2 aligns across 7 bases. The germline gives CDR1 MGHRA, CDR2 YSYEKL. The CDR3 is 16 amino acids. Trimming removed 0 bases from V and 4 bases from J; junction bases left unmatched: 6. CDR3 amino acids: CASSQEAGVGYNEQFF. The CDR3 bases are TGCGCCAGCAGCCAAGAGGCGGGAGTTGGATACAATGAGCAGTTCTTC.

CDR3 amino acids: CASSLVTGKDGYTF. CDR3 coding DNA: TGTGCCAGCAGCTTGGTTACAGGGAAAGATGGCTACACCTTC. The chain carries TRBV5-4 and TRBJ1-2; possible D gene TRBD1, 6 bases. Trimming took 0 bases from V and 6 from J, leaving 12 bases between them. Germline loops: CDR1 SGHNT, CDR2 YYREEE (reference sequence). There are 14 residues in the CDR3.

The chain employs TRBV10-3 and TRBJ1-1, with D unclear. The CDR3 length is 12 residues. Germline loops: CDR1 ENHRY, CDR2 SYGVKD. Trimming left V 7 bases short and J 1 base short, with 7 bases between. The CDR3 DNA follows: TGTGCCATCACGCCGGGGAACACTGAAGCTTTCTTT. Translation: CAITPGNTEAFF.

V usage is TRBV18 and J usage is TRBJ2-2; tentatively, D is TRBD2 (6 bases). V shed 0 bases and J shed 4 bases, with 9 bases lying between them. The CDR3 has 15 residues. Germline loops: CDR1 KGHSH, CDR2 LQKENI. In DNA, the CDR3 is TGTGCCAGCTCACCACCGGGGACTCGCACCGGGGAGCTGTTTTTT. Amino acids: CASSPPGTRTGELFF.

This clone was seen more than once but under ten times. This chain connects TRBV11-2 to TRBJ2-5; 8 nucleotides match TRBD2. The CDR3 has 15 amino acids. From germline, CDR1 is SGHAT and CDR2 FQNNGV. V lost 2 bases, J lost 5 bases, and 7 bases stayed unmatched. CDR3 DNA sequence: TGTGCCAGCAGCTTACGGGCGGGAGGAAGGGAGACCCAGTACTTC. This encodes CASSLRAGGRETQYF.

The chain combines TRBV7-8 with TRBJ1-5, with 11 positions matching TRBD1. CDR1 and CDR2 (germline): SGHVS, FQNEAQ. The J segment lost 1 base and the V segment lost 3 bases, leaving 8 bases of the junction unmatched. This CDR3 spans 18 amino acids. CDR3 sequence (DNA): TGTGCCAGCAGCTTTTCGGGACAGGGGGTGGGGAGCAATCAGCCCCAGCATTTT. This encodes CASSFSGQGVGSNQPQHF.

Comment on this clone: Germline and junction disagree at one end, which may indicate a read error. The chain uses TRBV7-3 and TRBJ1-1; D might be TRBD1 (6 bases). Germline assignment: CDR1 SGHTA and CDR2 FQGTGA. This CDR3 is 15 amino acids long. The CDR3 bases are TGTGCTAGCAGCCCCCAGACAGGAAGAAACACTGAAGCTTTCTTT. Amino acid sequence: CASSPQTGRNTEAFF.

The chain has TRBV30 and TRBJ1-6; TRBD1 aligns across 7 bases. The J segment lost 5 bases and the V segment lost 3 bases, leaving 7 bases of the junction unmatched. Germline V CDR1 and CDR2: GTSNPN, SVGIG (reference sequence). This CDR3 has 15 residues. The CDR3 region is CAWRTRDRNNSPLHF. CDR3 bases: TGTGCCTGGAGAACCCGGGACAGAAATAATTCACCCCTCCACTTT.

This clone has just a few counts. The chain employs TRBV2 and TRBJ1-4, with 8 bases lining up with TRBD1. V trimming: 6 bases; J trimming: 7 bases; junction bases outside the gene matches: 7. This CDR3 has 14 amino acids. Germline-derived CDR1 and CDR2 are SNHLY and FYNNEI. The CDR3 DNA sequence: TGTGCCAGCAGGGGCAGGGGGCGCGGTGAAAAACTGTTTTTT. This sequence encodes CASRGRGRGEKLFF.

A few counts support this clone. J is TRBJ1-1 and V is TRBV10-3; D might be TRBD1 (5 bases). Trimming removed 6 bases from V and 5 bases from J, with 13 bases in between. Germline-derived CDR1 and CDR2 are ENHRY and SYGVKD. CDR3 size: 13 residues. Here the CDR3 reads CAISGRGGTEAFF. The CDR3 bases are TGTGCCATCAGCGGTCGGGGGGGGACTGAAGCTTTCTTT.